This T cell receptor (beta chain) stems from a study of cytomegalovirus exposure and HLA in healthy donors. Points from the study as a whole: The authors later found most CMV-associated TCR beta chains appeared HLA-restricted. Excluded: some indistinguishable V segments such as TRBV6-2 and TRBV6-3. It was in a later analysis that TCR association rates were seen to vary by HLA locus, highest for DRB1 and lowest for HLA-C.

The CDR3 is made up of 16 amino acids. Trimming pared 3 bases from V and 1 base from J, leaving 15 bases between. CDR1 and CDR2 (germline): MGHRA, YSYEKL. The primer mix had 60 Vbeta and 13 Jbeta primers. Data came from immunoSEQ multiplex PCR; TCRdb stores just in-frame clones and leaves some out. Of about 67,000 clones listed, over 75% were seen once; the top ten hold around an eighth. This clone occurred once. Its antigen is as yet unknown. This chain uses TRBV4-1 with TRBJ1-1; D gene ambiguous. The sequence derives from a woman in her 30s in good health and CMV-seropositive. The specimen sequenced was PBMCs. CDR3 residues: CASSHPPGTGNTEAFF. For the CDR3, the DNA is TGCGCCAGCAGCCACCCCCCCGGAACGGGGAACACTGAAGCTTTCTTT.